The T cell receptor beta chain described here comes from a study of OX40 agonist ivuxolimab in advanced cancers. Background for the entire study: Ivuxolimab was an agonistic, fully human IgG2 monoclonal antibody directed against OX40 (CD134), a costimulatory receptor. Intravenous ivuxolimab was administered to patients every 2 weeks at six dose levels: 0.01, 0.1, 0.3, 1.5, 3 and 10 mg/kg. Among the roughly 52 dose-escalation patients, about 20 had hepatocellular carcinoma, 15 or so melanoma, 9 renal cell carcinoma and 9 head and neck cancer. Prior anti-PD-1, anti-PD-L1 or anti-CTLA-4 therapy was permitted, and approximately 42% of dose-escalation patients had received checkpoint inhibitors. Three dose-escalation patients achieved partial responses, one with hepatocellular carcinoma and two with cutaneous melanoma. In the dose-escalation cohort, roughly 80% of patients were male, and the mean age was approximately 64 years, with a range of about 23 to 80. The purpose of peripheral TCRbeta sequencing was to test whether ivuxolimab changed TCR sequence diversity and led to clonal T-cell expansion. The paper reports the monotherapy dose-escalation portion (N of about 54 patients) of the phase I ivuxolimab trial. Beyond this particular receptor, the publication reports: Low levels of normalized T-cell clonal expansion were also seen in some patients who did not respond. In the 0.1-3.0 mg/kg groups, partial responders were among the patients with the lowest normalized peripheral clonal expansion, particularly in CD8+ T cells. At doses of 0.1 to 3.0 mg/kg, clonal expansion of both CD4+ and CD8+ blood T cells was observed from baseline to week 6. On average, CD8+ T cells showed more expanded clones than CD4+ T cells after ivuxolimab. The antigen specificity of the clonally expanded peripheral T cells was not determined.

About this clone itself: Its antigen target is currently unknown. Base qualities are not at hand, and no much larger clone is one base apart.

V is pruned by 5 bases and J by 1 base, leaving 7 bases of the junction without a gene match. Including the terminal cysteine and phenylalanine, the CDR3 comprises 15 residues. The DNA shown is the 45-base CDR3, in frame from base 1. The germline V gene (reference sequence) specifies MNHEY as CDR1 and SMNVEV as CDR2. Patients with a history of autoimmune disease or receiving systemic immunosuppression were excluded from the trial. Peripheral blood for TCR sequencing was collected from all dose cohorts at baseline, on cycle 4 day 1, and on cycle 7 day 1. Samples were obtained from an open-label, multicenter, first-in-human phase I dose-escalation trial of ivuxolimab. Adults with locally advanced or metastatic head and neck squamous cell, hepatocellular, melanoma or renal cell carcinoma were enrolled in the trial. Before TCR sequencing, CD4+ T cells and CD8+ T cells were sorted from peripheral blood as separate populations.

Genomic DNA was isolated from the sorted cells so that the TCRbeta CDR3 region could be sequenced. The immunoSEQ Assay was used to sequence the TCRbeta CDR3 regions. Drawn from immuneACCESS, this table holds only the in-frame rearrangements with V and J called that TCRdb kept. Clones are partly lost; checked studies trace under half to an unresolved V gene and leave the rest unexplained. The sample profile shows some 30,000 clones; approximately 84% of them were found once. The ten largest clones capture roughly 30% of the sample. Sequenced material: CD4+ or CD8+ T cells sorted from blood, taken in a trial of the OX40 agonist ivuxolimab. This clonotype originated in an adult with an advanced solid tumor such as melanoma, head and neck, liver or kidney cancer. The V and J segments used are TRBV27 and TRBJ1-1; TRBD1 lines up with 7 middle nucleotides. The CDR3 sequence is CASSRWAGGNTEAFF. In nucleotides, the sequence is TGTGCCAGCAGTCGCTGGGCAGGGGGGAACACTGAAGCTTTCTTT.